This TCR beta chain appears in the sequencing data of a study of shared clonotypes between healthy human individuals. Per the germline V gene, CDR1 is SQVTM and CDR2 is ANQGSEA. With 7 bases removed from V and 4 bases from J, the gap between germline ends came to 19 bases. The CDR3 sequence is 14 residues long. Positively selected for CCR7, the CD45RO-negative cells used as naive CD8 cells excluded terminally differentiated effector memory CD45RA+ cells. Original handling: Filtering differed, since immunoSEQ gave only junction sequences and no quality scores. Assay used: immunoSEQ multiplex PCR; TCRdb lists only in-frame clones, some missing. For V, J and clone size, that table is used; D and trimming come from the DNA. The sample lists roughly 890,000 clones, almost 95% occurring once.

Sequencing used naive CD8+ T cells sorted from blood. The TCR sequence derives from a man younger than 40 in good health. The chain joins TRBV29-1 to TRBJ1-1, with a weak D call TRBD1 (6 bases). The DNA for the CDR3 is TGCAGCGCCCGCGGGCCGGGGGCGAGCACTGAAGCTTTCTTT. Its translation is CSARGPGASTEAFF. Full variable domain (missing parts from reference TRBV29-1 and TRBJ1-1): SAVISQKPSRDICQRGTSLTIQCQVDSQVTMMFWYRQQPGQSLTLIATANQGSEATYESGFVIDKFPISRPNLTFSTLTVSNMSPEDSSIYLCSARGPGASTEAFFGQGTRLTVV.